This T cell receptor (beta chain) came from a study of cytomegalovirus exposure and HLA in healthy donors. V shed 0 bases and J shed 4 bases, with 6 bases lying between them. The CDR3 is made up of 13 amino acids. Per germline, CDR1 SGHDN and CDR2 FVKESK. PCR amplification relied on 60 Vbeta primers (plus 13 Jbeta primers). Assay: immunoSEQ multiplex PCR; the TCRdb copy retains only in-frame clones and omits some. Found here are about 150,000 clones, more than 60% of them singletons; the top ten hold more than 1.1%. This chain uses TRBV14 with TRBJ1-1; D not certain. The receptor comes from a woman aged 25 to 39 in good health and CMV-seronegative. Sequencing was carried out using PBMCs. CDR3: CASSQERSTEAFF. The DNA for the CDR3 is TGTGCCAGCAGCCAAGAGAGAAGCACTGAAGCTTTCTTT.